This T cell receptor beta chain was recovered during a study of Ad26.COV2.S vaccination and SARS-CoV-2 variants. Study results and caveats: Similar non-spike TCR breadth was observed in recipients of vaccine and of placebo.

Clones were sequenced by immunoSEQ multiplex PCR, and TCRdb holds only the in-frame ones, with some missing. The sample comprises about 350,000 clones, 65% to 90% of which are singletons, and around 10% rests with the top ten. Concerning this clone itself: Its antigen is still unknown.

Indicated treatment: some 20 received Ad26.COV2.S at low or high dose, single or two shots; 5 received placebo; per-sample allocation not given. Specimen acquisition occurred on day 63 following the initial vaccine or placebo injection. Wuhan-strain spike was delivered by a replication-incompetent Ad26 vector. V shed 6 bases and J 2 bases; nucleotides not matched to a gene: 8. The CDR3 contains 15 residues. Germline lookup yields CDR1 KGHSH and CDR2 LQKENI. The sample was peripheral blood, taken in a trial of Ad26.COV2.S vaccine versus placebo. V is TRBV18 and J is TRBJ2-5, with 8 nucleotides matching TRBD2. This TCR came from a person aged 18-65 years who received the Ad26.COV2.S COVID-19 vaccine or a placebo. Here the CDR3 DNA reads TGTGCCAGCTCTCCCGTAGCGGGACAACAAGAGACCCAGTACTTC. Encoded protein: CASSPVAGQQETQYF.